This entry lists 5 T cell receptor beta chains sequenced from one sample in a study of blood T cells in healthy people across ages. A second PCR of about 6 to 11 cycles used a sample-barcoded 5' primer and a J-beta primer mix. In TCRdb, the 5' RACE reads were re-called with MiXCR into one record per CDR3 protein. Of hundreds of thousands of distinct CDR3 sequences listed, 45% to 70% were seen once; the top ten hold around a quarter. The sample comprised blood. These TCRs come from a man aged 40-55 years in good health.

This chain joins TRBV12-3 or TRBV12-4 and TRBJ1-6; maybe TRBD1 (6 bases). There are 14 residues in the CDR3. V lost 5 bases and J 7 bases, leaving 12 bases between the germline ends. CDR3 in DNA: TGTGCCAGCAGTAGACAGGTTGGCAATTCACCCCTCCACTTT. This encodes CASSRQVGNSPLHF.

The genes are TRBV7-9 and TRBJ2-3; tentative D call: TRBD2 (6 bases). This CDR3 region has 14 residues. Germline loops: CDR1 SEHNR, CDR2 FQNEAQ (reference sequence). V lost 5 bases and J 1 base, leaving 10 bases between the germline ends. For the CDR3, the DNA is TGTGCCAGCAGCCAACCGGGGGGCACAGATACGCAGTATTTT. Its translation: CASSQPGGTDTQYF.

This CDR3 is CSGSTGTSGYEQYF. The CDR3 DNA sequence: TGCAGTGGAAGTACCGGGACTAGCGGGTACGAGCAGTACTTC. J is TRBJ2-5 and V is TRBV20-1; 12 nucleotides align to TRBD2. Gene TRBJ2-7 matches the end of the DNA better, so the J call may be wrong. This CDR3 is built from 14 residues. CDR1 DFQATT and CDR2 SNEGSKA come from the germline V gene (reference sequence).

This sequence joins TRBV28 and TRBJ1-4, with 7 bases fitting TRBD1. This CDR3 is built from 15 residues. Germline CDR1 reads MDHEN; CDR2 reads SYDVKM. Germline trimming cut 7 bases from V and 3 bases from J; bases unmatched to any gene: 8. The CDR3 loop reads CASKEGAGANEKLFF. CDR3 in DNA: TGTGCCAGCAAAGAGGGGGCTGGGGCTAATGAAAAACTGTTTTTT.

There are a few counts of this clonotype. The chain employs TRBV7-9 and TRBJ2-5; the D gene is possibly TRBD1 (6 bases). This CDR3 is 15 amino acids long. The ends were cut back, 2 bases at V and 8 bases at J, with 18 bases in the middle. Germline-derived CDR1 and CDR2 are SEHNR and FQNEAQ (reference sequence). CDR3 in DNA: TGTGCCAGCAGCTTAACACAGACAGGCCTGGATACCCAGTACTTC. Its protein is CASSLTQTGLDTQYF.